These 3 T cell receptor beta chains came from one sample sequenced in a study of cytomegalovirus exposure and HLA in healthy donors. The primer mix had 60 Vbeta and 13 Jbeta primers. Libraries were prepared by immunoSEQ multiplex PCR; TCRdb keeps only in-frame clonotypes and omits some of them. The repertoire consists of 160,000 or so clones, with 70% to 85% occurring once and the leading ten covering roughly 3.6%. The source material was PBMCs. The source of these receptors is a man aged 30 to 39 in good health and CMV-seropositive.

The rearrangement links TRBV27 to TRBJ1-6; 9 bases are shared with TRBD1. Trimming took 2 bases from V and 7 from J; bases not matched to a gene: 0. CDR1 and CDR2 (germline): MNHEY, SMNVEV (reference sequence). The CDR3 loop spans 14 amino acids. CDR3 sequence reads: CASSLTGGNSPLHF. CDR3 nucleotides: TGTGCCAGCAGTTTAACAGGGGGCAATTCACCCCTCCACTTT.

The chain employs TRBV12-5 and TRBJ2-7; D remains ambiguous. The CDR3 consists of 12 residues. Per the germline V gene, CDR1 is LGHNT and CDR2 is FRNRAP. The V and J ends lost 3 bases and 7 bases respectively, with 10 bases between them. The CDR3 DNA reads TGTGCTAGTGGTTTCACGGGTAGGGAGCAGTACTTC. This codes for CASGFTGREQYF.

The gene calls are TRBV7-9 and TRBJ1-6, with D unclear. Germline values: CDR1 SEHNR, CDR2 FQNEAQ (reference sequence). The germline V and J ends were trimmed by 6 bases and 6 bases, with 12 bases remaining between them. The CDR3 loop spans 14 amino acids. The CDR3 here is CASSHTEGNSPLHF. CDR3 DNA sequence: TGTGCCAGCAGTCATACAGAGGGTAATTCACCCCTCCACTTT. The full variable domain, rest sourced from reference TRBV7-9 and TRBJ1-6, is DTGVSQNPRHKITKRGQNVTFRCDPISEHNRLYWYRQTLGQGPEFLTYFQNEAQLEKSRLLSDRFSAERPKGSFSTLEIQRTEQGDSAMYLCASSHTEGNSPLHFGNGTRLTVT.